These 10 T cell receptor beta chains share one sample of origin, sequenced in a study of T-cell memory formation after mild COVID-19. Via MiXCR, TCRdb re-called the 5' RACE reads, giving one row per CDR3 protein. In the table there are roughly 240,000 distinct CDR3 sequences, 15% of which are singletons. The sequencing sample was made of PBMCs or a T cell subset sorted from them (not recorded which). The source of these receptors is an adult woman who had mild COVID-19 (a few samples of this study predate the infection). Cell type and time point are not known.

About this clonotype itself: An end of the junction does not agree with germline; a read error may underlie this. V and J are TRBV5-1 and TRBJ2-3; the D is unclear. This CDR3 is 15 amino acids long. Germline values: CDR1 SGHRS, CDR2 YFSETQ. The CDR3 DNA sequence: TGCGCCAGAAGCTTGGTTCCGGGTGACACAGATACGCAGTATTTT. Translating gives CARSLVPGDTDTQYF. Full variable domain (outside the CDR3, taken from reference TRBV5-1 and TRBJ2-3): KAGVTQTPRYLIKTRGQQVTLSCSPISGHRSVSWYQQTPGQGLQFLFEYFSETQRNKGNFPGRFSGRQFSNSRSEMNVSTLELGDSALYLCARSLVPGDTDTQYFGPGTRLTVL.

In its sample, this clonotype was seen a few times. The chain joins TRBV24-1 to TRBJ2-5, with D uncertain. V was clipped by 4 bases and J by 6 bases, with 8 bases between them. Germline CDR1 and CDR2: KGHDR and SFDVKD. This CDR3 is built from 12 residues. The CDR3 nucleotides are TGTGCCACCAGTGAAGACACCCAGACCCAGTACTTC. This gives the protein CATSEDTQTQYF.

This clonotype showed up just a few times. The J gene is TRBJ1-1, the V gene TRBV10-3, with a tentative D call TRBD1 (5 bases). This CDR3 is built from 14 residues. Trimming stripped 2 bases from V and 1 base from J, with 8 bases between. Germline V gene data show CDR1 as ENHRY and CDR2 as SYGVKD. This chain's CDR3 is CAISEGTPNTEAFF. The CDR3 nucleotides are TGTGCCATCAGTGAGGGGACGCCGAACACTGAAGCTTTCTTT.

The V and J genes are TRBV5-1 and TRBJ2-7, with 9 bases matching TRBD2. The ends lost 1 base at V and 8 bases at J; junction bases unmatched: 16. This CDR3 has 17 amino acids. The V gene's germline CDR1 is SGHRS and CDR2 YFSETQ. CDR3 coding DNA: TGCGCCAGCAGCTTGTCGGTTAGCGGGGGATCTCCTACGAAGCAGTACTTC. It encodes CASSLSVSGGSPTKQYF.

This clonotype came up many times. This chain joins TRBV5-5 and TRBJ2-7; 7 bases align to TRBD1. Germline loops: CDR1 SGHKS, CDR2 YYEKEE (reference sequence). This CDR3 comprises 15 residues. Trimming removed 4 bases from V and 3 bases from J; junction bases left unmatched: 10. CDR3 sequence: CASSRGQQAYYEQYF. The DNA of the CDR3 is TGTGCCAGCAGCAGGGGACAGCAAGCGTACTACGAGCAGTACTTC.

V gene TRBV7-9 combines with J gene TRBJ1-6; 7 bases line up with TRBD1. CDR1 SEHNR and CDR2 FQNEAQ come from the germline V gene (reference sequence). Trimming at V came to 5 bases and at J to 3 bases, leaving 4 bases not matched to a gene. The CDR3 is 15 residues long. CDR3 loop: CASSPRDSYNSPLHF. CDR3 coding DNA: TGTGCCAGCAGCCCCCGGGACAGCTATAATTCACCCCTCCACTTT.

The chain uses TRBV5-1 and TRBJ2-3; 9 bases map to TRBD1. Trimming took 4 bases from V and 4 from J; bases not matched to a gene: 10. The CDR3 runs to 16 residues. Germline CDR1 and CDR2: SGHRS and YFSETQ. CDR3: CASSNGQGTGADTQYF. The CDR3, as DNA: TGCGCCAGCAGCAACGGACAGGGGACGGGGGCAGATACGCAGTATTTT.

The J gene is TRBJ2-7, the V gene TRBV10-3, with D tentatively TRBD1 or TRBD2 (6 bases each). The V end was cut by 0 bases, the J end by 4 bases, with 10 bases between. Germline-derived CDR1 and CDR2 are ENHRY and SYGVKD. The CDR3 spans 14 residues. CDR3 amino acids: CAISESKGGYEQYF. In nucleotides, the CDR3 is TGTGCCATCAGTGAGTCGAAGGGGGGATACGAGCAGTACTTC.

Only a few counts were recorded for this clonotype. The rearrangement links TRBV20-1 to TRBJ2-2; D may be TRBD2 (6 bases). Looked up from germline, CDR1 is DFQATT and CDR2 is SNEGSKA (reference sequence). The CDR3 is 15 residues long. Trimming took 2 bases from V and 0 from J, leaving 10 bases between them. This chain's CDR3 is CSARLRGTNTGELFF. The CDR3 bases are TGCAGTGCTAGACTACGGGGGACGAACACCGGGGAGCTGTTTTTT.

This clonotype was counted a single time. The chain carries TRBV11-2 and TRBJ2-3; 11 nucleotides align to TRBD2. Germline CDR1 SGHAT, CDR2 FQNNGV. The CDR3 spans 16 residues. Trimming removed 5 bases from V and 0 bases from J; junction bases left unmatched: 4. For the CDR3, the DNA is TGTGCCAGCAGCCGACTAGCGGGGTCTAGCACAGATACGCAGTATTTT. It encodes CASSRLAGSSTDTQYF.